This T cell receptor beta chain was found in a study of regulatory T cells in long-lasting Graves disease. Arm-PCR of CDR3 regions and iRepertoire HTBI primers were the basis on which TCR beta libraries were built. TCRdb itself ran the multiplex PCR reads through MiXCR, one entry per CDR3 protein. The sample records about 500,000 distinct CDR3 sequences, more than 10% being singletons. Remarks on this clonotype: A far more abundant clone sits one base away, making this likely a read error.

The time point: newly diagnosed GD, antithyroid drugs for less than 3 months. PBMC-extracted RNA yielded the TCR library. Germline V CDR1 and CDR2: SGHAT, FQNNGV. V was clipped by 2 bases and J by 10 bases; unmatched bases: 12. This CDR3 spans 16 amino acids. Another study also made use of these data, one on T cells in Graves' hyperthyroidism and ophthalmopathy.

The V call is TRBV11-2, the J call TRBJ2-1; TRBD1 matches at 9 bases. This TCR was sampled from a woman in her thirties with Graves disease. The sequencing here drew on peripheral blood mononuclear cells (PBMCs), taken at new diagnosis, from a patient treated with antithyroid drugs. The CDR3 sequence: CASSLLVGQGIYEQFF. Here the CDR3 DNA reads TGTGCCAGCAGCTTATTAGTCGGACAGGGGATTTACGAGCAGTTCTTC.